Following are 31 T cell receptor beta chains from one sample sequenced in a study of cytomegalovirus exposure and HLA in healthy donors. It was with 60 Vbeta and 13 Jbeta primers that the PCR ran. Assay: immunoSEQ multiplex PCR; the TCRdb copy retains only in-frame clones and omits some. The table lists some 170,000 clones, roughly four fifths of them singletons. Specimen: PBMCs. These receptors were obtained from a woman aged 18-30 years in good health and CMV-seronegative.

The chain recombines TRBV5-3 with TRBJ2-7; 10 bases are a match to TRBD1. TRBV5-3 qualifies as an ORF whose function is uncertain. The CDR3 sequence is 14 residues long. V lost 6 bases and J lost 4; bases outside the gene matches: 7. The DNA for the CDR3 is TGTGCCAGAAAGGGGACAGGGGTGTGGTACGAGCAGTACTTC. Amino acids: CARKGTGVWYEQYF.

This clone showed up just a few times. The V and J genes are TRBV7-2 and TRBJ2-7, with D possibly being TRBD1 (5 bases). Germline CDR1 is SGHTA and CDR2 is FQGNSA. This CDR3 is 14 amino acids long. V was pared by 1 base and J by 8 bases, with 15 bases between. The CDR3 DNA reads TGTGCCAGCAGCTTAGACAGGTCGGCAGAGAAGCAGTACTTC. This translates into CASSLDRSAEKQYF.

CDR3 DNA sequence: TGTGCCAGCAGCCGCTTGGGGGGTGGCTATGGCTACACCTTC. Protein sequence: CASSRLGGGYGYTF. This sequence joins TRBV5-6 and TRBJ1-2; D is possibly TRBD1 (5 bases). CDR3 size: 14 residues. Per germline, CDR1 SGHDT and CDR2 YYEEEE. Trimming removed 4 bases at V and 4 bases at J, with 14 bases between. Together with reference TRBV5-6 and TRBJ1-2, the CDR3 gives the full variable domain: DAGVTQSPTHLIKTRGQQVTLRCSPKSGHDTVSWYQQALGQGPQFIFQYYEEEERQRGNFPDRFSGHQFPNYSSELNVNALLLGDSALYLCASSRLGGGYGYTFGSGTRLTVV.

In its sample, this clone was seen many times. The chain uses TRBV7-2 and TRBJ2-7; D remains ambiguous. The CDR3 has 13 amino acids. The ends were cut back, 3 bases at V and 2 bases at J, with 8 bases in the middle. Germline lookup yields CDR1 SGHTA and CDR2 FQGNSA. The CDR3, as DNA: TGTGCCAGCAGCTTTGGCCAAACCTACGAGCAGTACTTC. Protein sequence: CASSFGQTYEQYF.

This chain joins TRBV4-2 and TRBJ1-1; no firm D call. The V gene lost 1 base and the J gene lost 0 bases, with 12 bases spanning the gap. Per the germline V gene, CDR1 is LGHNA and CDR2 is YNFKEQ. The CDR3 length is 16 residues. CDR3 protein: CASSQVWNSMNTEAFF. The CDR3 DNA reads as TGTGCCAGCAGCCAAGTATGGAACAGTATGAACACTGAAGCTTTCTTT.

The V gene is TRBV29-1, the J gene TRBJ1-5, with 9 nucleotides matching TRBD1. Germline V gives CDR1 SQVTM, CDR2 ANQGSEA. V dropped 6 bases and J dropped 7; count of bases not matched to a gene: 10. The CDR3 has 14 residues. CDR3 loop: CSVGDRASGQPQHF. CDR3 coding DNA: TGCAGCGTCGGGGACAGGGCGAGTGGACAGCCCCAGCATTTT.

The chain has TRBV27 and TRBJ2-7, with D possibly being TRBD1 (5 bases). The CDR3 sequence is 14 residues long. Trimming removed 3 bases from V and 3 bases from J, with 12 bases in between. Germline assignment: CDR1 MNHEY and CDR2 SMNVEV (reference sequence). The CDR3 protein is CASSFIQGFYEQYF. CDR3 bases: TGTGCCAGCAGTTTTATCCAGGGTTTCTACGAGCAGTACTTC.

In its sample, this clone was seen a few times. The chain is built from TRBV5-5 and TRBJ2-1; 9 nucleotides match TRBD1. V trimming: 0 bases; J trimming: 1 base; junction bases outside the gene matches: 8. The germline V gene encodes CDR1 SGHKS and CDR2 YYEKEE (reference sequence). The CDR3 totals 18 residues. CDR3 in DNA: TGTGCCAGCAGCTTGGCTACAGGGGGCCCCCTATCCTACAATGAGCAGTTCTTC. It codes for CASSLATGGPLSYNEQFF.

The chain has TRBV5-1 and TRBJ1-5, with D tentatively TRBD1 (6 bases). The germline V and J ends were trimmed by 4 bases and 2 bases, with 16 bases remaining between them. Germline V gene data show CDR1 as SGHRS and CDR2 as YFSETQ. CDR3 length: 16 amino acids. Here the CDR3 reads CASSPGGGAGNQPQHF. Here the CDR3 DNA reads TGCGCCAGCAGCCCCGGGGGGGGCGCGGGCAATCAGCCCCAGCATTTT.

The CDR3 loop is CASQDRNYGYTF. The CDR3 bases are TGTGCCAGCCAGGACAGAAACTATGGCTACACCTTC. The J gene is TRBJ1-2, the V gene TRBV6-5; possibly TRBD1 for D (6 bases). Germline CDR1 and CDR2: MNHEY and SVGAGI. The V end was cut by 8 bases, the J end by 2 bases, with 9 bases between. The CDR3 loop spans 12 amino acids.

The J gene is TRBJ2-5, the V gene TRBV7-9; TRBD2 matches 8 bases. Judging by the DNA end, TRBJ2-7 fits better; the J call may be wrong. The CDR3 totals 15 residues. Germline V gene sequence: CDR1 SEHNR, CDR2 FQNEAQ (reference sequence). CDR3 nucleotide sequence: TGTGCCAGCGCCACCTGGGGACTAGGCGCCTACGAGCAGTACTTC. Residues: CASATWGLGAYEQYF.

The CDR3 here is CASSLGQLREQYF. CDR3 nucleotides: TGTGCCAGCAGTTTAGGGCAGCTTCGCGAGCAGTACTTC. V usage is TRBV27 and J usage is TRBJ2-7, with D unresolved. V lost 2 bases, J lost 6 bases, and 11 bases lay in between. The CDR3 has 13 amino acids. Germline V CDR1 and CDR2: MNHEY, SMNVEV (reference sequence).

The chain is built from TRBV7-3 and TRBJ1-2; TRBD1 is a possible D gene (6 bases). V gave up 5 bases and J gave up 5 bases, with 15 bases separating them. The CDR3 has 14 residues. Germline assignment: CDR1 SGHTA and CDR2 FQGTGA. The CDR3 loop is CASSPTETGYGYTF. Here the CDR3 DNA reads TGTGCCAGCAGCCCAACAGAAACAGGGTATGGCTACACCTTC.

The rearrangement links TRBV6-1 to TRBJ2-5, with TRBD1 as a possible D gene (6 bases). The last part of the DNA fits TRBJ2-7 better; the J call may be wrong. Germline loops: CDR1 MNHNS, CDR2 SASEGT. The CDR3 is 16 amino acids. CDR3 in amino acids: CASSENSGQGTYEQYF. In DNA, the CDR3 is TGTGCCAGCAGTGAAAATTCAGGGCAGGGGACCTACGAGCAGTACTTC.

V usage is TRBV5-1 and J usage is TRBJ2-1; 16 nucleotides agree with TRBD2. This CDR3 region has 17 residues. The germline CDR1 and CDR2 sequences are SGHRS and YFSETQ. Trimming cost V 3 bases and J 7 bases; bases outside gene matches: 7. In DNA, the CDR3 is TGCGCCAGCAGCTCAGGGACTAGCGGGGGGGCAGCGAATGAGCAGTTCTTC. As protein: CASSSGTSGGAANEQFF.

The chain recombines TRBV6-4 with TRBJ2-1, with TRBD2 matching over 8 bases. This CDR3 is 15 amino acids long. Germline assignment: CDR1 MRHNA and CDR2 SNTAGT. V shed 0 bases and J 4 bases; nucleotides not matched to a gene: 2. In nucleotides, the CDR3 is TGTGCCAGCAGTGACTCGCGGGAGGCTTACAATGAGCAGTTCTTC. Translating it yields CASSDSREAYNEQFF.

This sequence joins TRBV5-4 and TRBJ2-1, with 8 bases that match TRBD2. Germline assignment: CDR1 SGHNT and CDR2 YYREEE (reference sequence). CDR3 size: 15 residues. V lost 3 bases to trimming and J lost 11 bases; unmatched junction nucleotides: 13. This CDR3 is CASSSPSGLAGQQFF. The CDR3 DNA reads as TGTGCCAGCAGCTCGCCCTCGGGATTAGCGGGACAGCAGTTCTTC.

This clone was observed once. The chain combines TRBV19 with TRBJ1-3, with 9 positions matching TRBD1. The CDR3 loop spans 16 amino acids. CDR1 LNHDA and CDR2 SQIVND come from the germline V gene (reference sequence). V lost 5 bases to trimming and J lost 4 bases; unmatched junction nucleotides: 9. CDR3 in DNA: TGTGCCAGTAGTCACAACACAGGGGGCGCCGGAAACACCATATATTTT. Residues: CASSHNTGGAGNTIYF.

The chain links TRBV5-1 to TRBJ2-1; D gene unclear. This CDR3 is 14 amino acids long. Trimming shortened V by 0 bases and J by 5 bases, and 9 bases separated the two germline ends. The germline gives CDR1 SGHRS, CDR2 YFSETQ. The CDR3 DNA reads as TGCGCCAGCAGCTTGGTCCCCCAGGACAATGAGCAGTTCTTC. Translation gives CASSLVPQDNEQFF.

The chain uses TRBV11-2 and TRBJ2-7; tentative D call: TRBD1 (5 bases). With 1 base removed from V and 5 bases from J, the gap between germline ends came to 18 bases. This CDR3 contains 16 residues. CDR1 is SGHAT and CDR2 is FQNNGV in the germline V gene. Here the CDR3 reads CASSLAPEDTDHEQYF. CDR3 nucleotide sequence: TGTGCCAGCAGCTTAGCCCCCGAGGACACAGACCACGAGCAGTACTTC.

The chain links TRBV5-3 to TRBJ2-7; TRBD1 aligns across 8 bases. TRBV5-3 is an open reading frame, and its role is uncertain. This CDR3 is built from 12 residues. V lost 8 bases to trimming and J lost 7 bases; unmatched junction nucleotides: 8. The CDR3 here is CARGQVTPEQYF. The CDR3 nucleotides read TGTGCCAGGGGACAGGTCACCCCGGAGCAGTACTTC.

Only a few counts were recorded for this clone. The CDR3 coding sequence is TGTGCCAGCAGAGAGAGGCGGTACAGGGACCGGGACGAGCAGTACTTC. Amino acids: CASRERRYRDRDEQYF. The genes are TRBV2 and TRBJ2-7; a weak D match, TRBD1 (6 bases). Germline V CDR1 and CDR2: SNHLY, FYNNEI. The CDR3 loop spans 16 amino acids. Between the trimmed V and J ends, which lost 6 bases and 5 bases, there was a span of 23 bases.

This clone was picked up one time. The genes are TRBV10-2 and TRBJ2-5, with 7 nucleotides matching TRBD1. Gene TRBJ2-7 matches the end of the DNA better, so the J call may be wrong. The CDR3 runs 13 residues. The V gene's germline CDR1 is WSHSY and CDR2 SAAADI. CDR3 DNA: TGCGCCAGCAGAGACAGGGCCGCCTACGAGCAGTACTTC. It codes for CASRDRAAYEQYF.

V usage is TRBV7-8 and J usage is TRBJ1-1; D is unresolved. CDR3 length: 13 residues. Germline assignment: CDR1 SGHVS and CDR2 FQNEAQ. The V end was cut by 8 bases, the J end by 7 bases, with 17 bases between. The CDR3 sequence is CASSPRGRREAFF. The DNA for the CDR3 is TGTGCCAGCTCACCCAGAGGGCGGCGTGAAGCTTTCTTT.

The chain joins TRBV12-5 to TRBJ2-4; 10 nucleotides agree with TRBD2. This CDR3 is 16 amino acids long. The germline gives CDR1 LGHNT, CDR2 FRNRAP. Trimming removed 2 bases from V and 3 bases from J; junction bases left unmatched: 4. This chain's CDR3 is CASGLPAGGSKNIQYF. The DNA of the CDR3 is TGTGCTAGTGGTTTGCCAGCGGGGGGGAGCAAAAACATTCAGTACTTC.

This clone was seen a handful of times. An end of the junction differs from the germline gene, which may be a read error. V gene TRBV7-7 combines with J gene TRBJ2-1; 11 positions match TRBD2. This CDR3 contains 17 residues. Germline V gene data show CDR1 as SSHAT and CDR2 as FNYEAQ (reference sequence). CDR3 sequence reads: CASSSAGLAVPYNEQFF. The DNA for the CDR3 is TGTGCTAGCAGCTCCGCGGGACTAGCGGTACCCTACAATGAGCAGTTCTTC.

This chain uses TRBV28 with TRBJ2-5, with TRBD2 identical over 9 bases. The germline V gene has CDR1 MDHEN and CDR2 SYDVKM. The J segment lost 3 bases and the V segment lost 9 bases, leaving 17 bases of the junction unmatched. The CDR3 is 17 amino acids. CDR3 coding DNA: TGTGCCAGGATAAAGCGGGAGGCCCGGAGAGGTAAAGAGACCCAGTACTTC. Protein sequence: CARIKREARRGKETQYF.

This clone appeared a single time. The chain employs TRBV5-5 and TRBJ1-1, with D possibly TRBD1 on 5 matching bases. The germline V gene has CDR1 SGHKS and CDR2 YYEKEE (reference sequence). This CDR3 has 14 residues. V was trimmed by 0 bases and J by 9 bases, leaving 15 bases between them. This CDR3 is CASSLDWGVRKAFF. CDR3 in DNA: TGTGCCAGCAGCTTGGATTGGGGGGTGAGAAAAGCTTTCTTT.

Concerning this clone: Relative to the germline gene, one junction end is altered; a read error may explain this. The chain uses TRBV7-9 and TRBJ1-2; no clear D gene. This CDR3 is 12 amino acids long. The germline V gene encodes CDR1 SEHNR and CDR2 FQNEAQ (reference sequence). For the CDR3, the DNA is TGTTCCAGCAGCCTAATTACGTGGGGCTACACCTTC. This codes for CSSSLITWGYTF.

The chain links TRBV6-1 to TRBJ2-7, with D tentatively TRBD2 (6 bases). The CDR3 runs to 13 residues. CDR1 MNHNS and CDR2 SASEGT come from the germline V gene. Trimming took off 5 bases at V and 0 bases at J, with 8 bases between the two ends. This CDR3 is CASSWDFSYEQYF. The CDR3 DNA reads TGTGCCAGCAGTTGGGACTTCTCCTACGAGCAGTACTTC.

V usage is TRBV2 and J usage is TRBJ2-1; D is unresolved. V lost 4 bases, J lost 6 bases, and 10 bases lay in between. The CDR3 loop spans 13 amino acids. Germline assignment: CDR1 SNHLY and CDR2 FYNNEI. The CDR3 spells CASSGASFNEQFF. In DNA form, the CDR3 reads TGTGCCAGCAGTGGGGCCAGTTTCAATGAGCAGTTCTTC. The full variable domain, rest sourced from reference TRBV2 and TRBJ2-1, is EPEVTQTPSHQVTQMGQEVILRCVPISNHLYFYWYRQILGQKVEFLVSFYNNEISEKSEIFDDQFSVERPDGSNFTLKIRSTKLEDSAMYFCASSGASFNEQFFGPGTRLTVL.